This TCR beta chain is from a study of T cell repertoires in cytomegalovirus infection. This clonotype was detected a few times. The antigen is unknown. The germline V gene encodes CDR1 MNHEY and CDR2 SVGEGT. This CDR3 contains 14 residues. J lost 5 bases, V lost 8 bases, and 7 bases had no gene match. One entry per CDR3 protein, called by TCRdb with MiXCR from the reads. Found here are 340,000 or so distinct CDR3 sequences, around 25% of them singletons; the top ten hold about 14%. The sample in question was cultured PBMCs, obtained from culture after CMV antigen stimulation. The TCR was taken from a human donor in good health (CMV status not recorded). Some clones in this sample may be carry-over from other donors' samples. The chain employs TRBV6-2 or TRBV6-3 and TRBJ1-5; 9 bases are a match to TRBD1. CDR3 bases: TGTGCCAGCCTTGGACAGGGGTTAGATCAGCCCCAGCATTTT. Its translation is CASLGQGLDQPQHF.